A single sample gave rise to the 26 T cell receptor beta chains below, sequenced in a study of radiation and T cells in renal cell carcinoma. Time point in this sample: blood 4 weeks post-SBRT, at nephrectomy. Treatment indicated: 15 Gy SBRT to primary tumor, nephrectomy 4 weeks later. Profiled with immunoSEQ multiplex PCR; TCRdb holds only in-frame clones, not every one. The profile shows fewer than 45,000 clones, nearly 85% of them singletons. Source: blood, taken from a patient whose treatment included radiotherapy and nephrectomy. The receptors stem from a woman aged 65 to 85 with renal cell carcinoma.

The gene calls are TRBV5-4 and TRBJ1-6, with D tentatively TRBD1 (6 bases). Trimming left V 2 bases short and J 1 base short, with 10 bases between. CDR1 SGHNT and CDR2 YYREEE come from the germline V gene (reference sequence). There are 16 residues in the CDR3. In DNA form, the CDR3 reads TGTGCCAGCAGCTTAAACGGACAGTCCTATAATTCACCCCTCCACTTT. Its protein product is CASSLNGQSYNSPLHF.

V and J are TRBV5-1 and TRBJ2-7, with 7 bases fitting TRBD2. Germline CDR1 is SGHRS and CDR2 is YFSETQ. The CDR3 contains 13 residues. Trimming took 7 bases from V and 4 from J; bases not matched to a gene: 8. Here the CDR3 reads CASSSGIGYEQYF. The CDR3 nucleotides read TGCGCCAGCTCGAGCGGGATTGGTTACGAGCAGTACTTC.

This chain uses TRBV6-1 with TRBJ1-2, with TRBD1 identical over 7 bases. The J segment lost 3 bases and the V segment lost 6 bases, leaving 4 bases of the junction unmatched. Germline V gene lookup returns CDR1 MNHNS and CDR2 SASEGT. This CDR3 has 13 amino acids. The CDR3 sequence is CASRVGGDYGYTF. In nucleotides, the CDR3 is TGTGCCAGCAGGGTAGGGGGCGACTATGGCTACACCTTC.

V is TRBV11-1 and J is TRBJ2-7, with D possibly called TRBD1 or TRBD2 (6 bases each). V was trimmed by 5 bases and J by 3 bases, leaving 17 bases between them. The CDR3 length is 15 residues. CDR1 SGHAT and CDR2 FQDESV come from the germline V gene (reference sequence). The CDR3: CASSKSLGGNYEQYF. CDR3 nucleotides: TGTGCCAGCAGCAAGTCGTTGGGGGGCAACTACGAGCAGTACTTC.

This chain links TRBV5-6 with TRBJ1-1; 8 bases are shared with TRBD1. The CDR3 spans 19 residues. With 4 bases clipped from V and 0 bases from J, the junction kept 17 bases outside the gene matches. Germline loops: CDR1 SGHDT, CDR2 YYEEEE. CDR3 sequence: CASSDRYGTGPLMNTEAFF. CDR3 DNA sequence: TGTGCCAGCAGCGACCGGTACGGGACAGGTCCTCTTATGAACACTGAAGCTTTCTTT.

V gene TRBV9 combines with J gene TRBJ2-7, with D perhaps matching TRBD2 (7 bases). The length of the CDR3 is 15 residues. The germline V gene encodes CDR1 SGDLS and CDR2 YYNGEE. With 3 bases removed from V and 2 bases from J, the gap between germline ends came to 15 bases. The CDR3 here is CASSGGGVSPYEQYF. In DNA form, the CDR3 reads TGTGCCAGCAGCGGAGGGGGGGTATCTCCCTACGAGCAGTACTTC.

The CDR3 nucleotides are TGTGCCAGCAGCCCAGGGGACAGGATAGCCCACGAGCAGTACTTC. Translated: CASSPGDRIAHEQYF. This sequence joins TRBV7-9 and TRBJ2-7; 8 nucleotides agree with TRBD1. V shed 5 bases, J shed 5 bases, and the junction held 11 bases outside the gene matches. CDR1 SEHNR and CDR2 FQNEAQ come from the germline V gene (reference sequence). CDR3 length equals 15 residues.

This rearrangement joins TRBV27 to TRBJ1-5; D not certain. In germline, CDR1 is MNHEY, CDR2 SMNVEV (reference sequence). Trimming removed 5 bases at V and 6 bases at J, with 11 bases between. CDR3 length: 13 residues. The CDR3, as DNA: TGTGCCAGCAGTCCTGCTCGGGGTCAGCCCCAGCATTTT. Its translation: CASSPARGQPQHF.

The table lists this clone with a count of one. The CDR3: CASSKLAGGSYEQYF. CDR3 DNA sequence: TGCGCCAGCAGCAAACTAGCGGGAGGGTCTTACGAGCAGTACTTC. J is TRBJ2-7 and V is TRBV5-1, with 13 bases that match TRBD2. CDR3 size: 15 residues. Trimming removed 4 bases from V and 4 bases from J; junction bases left unmatched: 5. From germline, CDR1 is SGHRS and CDR2 YFSETQ.

V gene TRBV20-1 combines with J gene TRBJ2-7; D not certain. Trimming took off 6 bases at V and 6 bases at J, with 12 bases between the two ends. The CDR3 contains 11 residues. Germline lookup yields CDR1 DFQATT and CDR2 SNEGSKA (reference sequence). The CDR3 nucleotides are TGCAGTGCCCCCGGAGAGACCGAGCAGTACTTC. Translation: CSAPGETEQYF.

This clone was seen a handful of times. The CDR3 DNA reads TGCAGCGTCTCACACACTGAAGCTTTCTTT. Translation: CSVSHTEAFF. The rearrangement joins TRBV29-1 to TRBJ1-1; no reliable D call. V was pared by 6 bases and J by 3 bases, with 5 bases between. This CDR3 has 10 amino acids. CDR1 SQVTM and CDR2 ANQGSEA come from the germline V gene.

The chain uses TRBV5-8 and TRBJ1-5, with 8 bases aligning to TRBD1. Germline values: CDR1 SGHTS, CDR2 YDEGEE. The length of the CDR3 is 14 residues. Trimming took 6 bases from V and 4 from J; bases not matched to a gene: 6. CDR3 sequence reads: CASTDRVANQPQHF. CDR3 nucleotides: TGTGCCAGCACGGACAGGGTTGCAAATCAGCCCCAGCATTTT.

In this sample, this clone turned up once. The CDR3 protein is CASSPLGGGCSYNEQFF. As DNA, the CDR3 is TGCGCCAGCAGCCCCCTAGGGGGGGGATGCTCCTACAATGAGCAGTTCTTC. J is TRBJ2-1 and V is TRBV23-1, with a possible D match to TRBD2 (7 bases). TRBV23-1 is placed among ORFs of uncertain function. Trimming stripped 6 bases from V and 0 bases from J, with 18 bases between. The CDR3 extends over 17 amino acids.

V gene TRBV11-2 combines with J gene TRBJ1-1; D gene uncertain. V lost 2 bases and J 9 bases, leaving 4 bases between the germline ends. This CDR3 spans 10 amino acids. CDR1 is SGHAT, CDR2 FQNNGV, per germline. Here the CDR3 DNA reads TGTGCCAGCAGCTTACTACAAGCTTTCTTT. This translates into CASSLLQAFF.

The gene calls are TRBV30 and TRBJ2-7, with 7 nucleotides matching TRBD2. From germline, CDR1 is GTSNPN and CDR2 SVGIG (reference sequence). The CDR3 is 14 residues long. This CDR3 reads CALRPGGGVYEQYF. The DNA of the CDR3 is TGTGCTCTCCGGCCCGGCGGGGGTGTATACGAGCAGTACTTC.

The genes are TRBV5-1 and TRBJ2-5, with D tentatively TRBD1 (6 bases). The CDR3 contains 16 residues. Trimming took off 4 bases at V and 1 base at J, with 17 bases between the two ends. Per germline, CDR1 SGHRS and CDR2 YFSETQ. The CDR3 loop is CASSPGTLDGQETQYF. As DNA, the CDR3 is TGCGCCAGCAGCCCCGGGACACTAGACGGCCAAGAGACCCAGTACTTC.

This rearrangement joins TRBV30 to TRBJ2-7; no reliable D call. V gave up 0 bases and J gave up 2 bases, with 11 bases separating them. CDR1 is GTSNPN and CDR2 is SVGIG in the germline V gene (reference sequence). The CDR3 runs 14 residues. The CDR3 here is CAWSVLPGAYEQYF. CDR3 sequence (DNA): TGTGCCTGGAGTGTACTGCCAGGCGCCTACGAGCAGTACTTC.

V and J are TRBV10-3 and TRBJ2-7; tentatively, D is TRBD2 (7 bases). Per the germline V gene, CDR1 is ENHRY and CDR2 is SYGVKD. This CDR3 has 14 amino acids. V lost 3 bases and J 4 bases, leaving 13 bases between the germline ends. CDR3 DNA sequence: TGTGCCATCAGTGAAGGGAGGGGGGGATACGAGCAGTACTTC. Its translation: CAISEGRGGYEQYF.

The gene calls are TRBV29-1 and TRBJ2-3; a possible D gene is TRBD2 (5 bases). The CDR3 extends over 14 amino acids. Germline V gene data show CDR1 as SQVTM and CDR2 as ANQGSEA. Trimming removed 1 base at V and 4 bases at J, with 12 bases between. As DNA, the CDR3 is TGCAGCGTTGAAGCCAGTGAGAGGGCAGATACGCAGTATTTT. This encodes CSVEASERADTQYF.

The V gene is TRBV6-5, the J gene TRBJ2-2; D gene unclear. Trimming took off 0 bases at V and 4 bases at J, with 12 bases between the two ends. CDR1 is MNHEY and CDR2 is SVGAGI in the germline V gene. The CDR3 has 16 amino acids. CDR3 residues: CASSYSGGRGTGELFF. The CDR3 DNA sequence: TGTGCCAGCAGTTACTCGGGCGGTAGAGGCACCGGGGAGCTGTTTTTT.

The chain joins TRBV9 to TRBJ2-3; TRBD1 aligns across 9 bases. J lost 3 bases, V lost 4 bases, and 6 bases had no gene match. Germline V gene sequence: CDR1 SGDLS, CDR2 YYNGEE. The CDR3 is 15 residues long. CDR3 DNA sequence: TGTGCCAGCAGCCTCCGGGACAGGGAAACAGATACGCAGTATTTT. This gives the protein CASSLRDRETDTQYF. The whole variable domain, remainder taken from reference TRBV9 and TRBJ2-3, is DSGVTQTPKHLITATGQRVTLRCSPRSGDLSVYWYQQSLDQGLQFLIQYYNGEERAKGNILERFSAQQFPDLHSELNLSSLELGDSALYFCASSLRDRETDTQYFGPGTRLTVL.

V usage is TRBV15 and J usage is TRBJ2-3; D might be TRBD1 or TRBD2, each matching 6 bases. Germline values: CDR1 LNHNV, CDR2 YYDKDF (reference sequence). Between the trimmed V and J ends, which lost 0 bases and 5 bases, there was a span of 18 bases. The CDR3 is made up of 17 amino acids. The CDR3, as DNA: TGTGCCACCAGCAGAGACCGAAGCGGGTTACAGGGAGATACGCAGTATTTT. Its protein product is CATSRDRSGLQGDTQYF.

This chain links TRBV5-1 with TRBJ2-2, with 10 bases that match TRBD2. Germline V gives CDR1 SGHRS, CDR2 YFSETQ. The CDR3 has 18 amino acids. The junction had 9 bases not matched to a gene; V was cut back by 4 bases and J by 0 bases. The DNA of the CDR3 is TGCGCCAGCAGCCCCTGGACTAGCGGATCCGCGAACACCGGGGAGCTGTTTTTT. Translating it yields CASSPWTSGSANTGELFF.

The chain links TRBV11-3 to TRBJ2-3; a possible D gene is TRBD1 (8 bases). The V end was cut by 1 base, the J end by 3 bases, with 14 bases between. The V gene's germline CDR1 is SGHNT and CDR2 YENEEA. The CDR3 loop spans 16 amino acids. The CDR3 here is CASSLVQGGHTDTQYF. CDR3 sequence (DNA): TGTGCCAGCAGCTTAGTACAGGGGGGGCATACAGATACGCAGTATTTT.

This clone was seen a handful of times. V is TRBV7-8 and J is TRBJ1-2, with unresolved D. Deletions cut 5 bases from V and 2 bases from J, with 9 bases between. CDR1 and CDR2 from the germline V gene are SGHVS and FQNEAQ. The CDR3 length is 13 residues. This CDR3 is CASSADGNYGYTF. The CDR3 DNA reads TGTGCCAGCAGCGCGGACGGAAACTATGGCTACACCTTC.

This clone was seen more than once but under ten times. The genes are TRBV5-6 and TRBJ1-6, with TRBD1 identical over 9 bases. CDR3 length: 17 amino acids. The V and J ends lost 0 bases and 9 bases, in that order; junction bases with no gene match: 10. Germline V gene lookup returns CDR1 SGHDT and CDR2 YYEEEE. The CDR3 DNA sequence: TGTGCCAGCAGCTTGGGGACCTCGGGACAGGGAGGTTCACCCCTCCACTTT. Protein product: CASSLGTSGQGGSPLHF.